At least ten counts were recorded for the clone carrying this T cell receptor beta chain. Antigen: not known. The sample belongs to a study of T cells in Graves' hyperthyroidism and ophthalmopathy. Whole-study findings and limits: Ophthalmopathy was told apart from stable hyperthyroidism by a 13 V-J model.

RNA transcripts provided the source from which TCR beta CDR3 regions were amplified. Using the HTBI primer set, a first-round RT-PCR was run on the TCR CDR3. TCRdb ran MiXCR on the multiplex PCR reads and lists one entry per CDR3 protein. The table records 350,000 or so distinct CDR3 sequences, roughly a sixth of them present only once. CDR3 length equals 14 residues. CDR1 is MDHEN and CDR2 is SYDVKM in the germline V gene. V was trimmed by 3 bases and J by 5 bases, leaving 13 bases between them. The blood was taken when hyperthyroidism was first diagnosed, before any ophthalmopathy symptoms showed up. The authors obtained PBMCs from 10 ml of fresh peripheral blood.

The TCR sequence derives from a woman between 25 and 40 years old with Graves' hyperthyroidism that later progressed to Graves' ophthalmopathy. The sequencing input was blood. The chain recombines TRBV28 with TRBJ2-5; no reliable D call. CDR3 coding DNA: TGTGCCAGCAGTTTTGGGTCGGCTCCGGAGACCCAGTACTTC. This sequence encodes CASSFGSAPETQYF.